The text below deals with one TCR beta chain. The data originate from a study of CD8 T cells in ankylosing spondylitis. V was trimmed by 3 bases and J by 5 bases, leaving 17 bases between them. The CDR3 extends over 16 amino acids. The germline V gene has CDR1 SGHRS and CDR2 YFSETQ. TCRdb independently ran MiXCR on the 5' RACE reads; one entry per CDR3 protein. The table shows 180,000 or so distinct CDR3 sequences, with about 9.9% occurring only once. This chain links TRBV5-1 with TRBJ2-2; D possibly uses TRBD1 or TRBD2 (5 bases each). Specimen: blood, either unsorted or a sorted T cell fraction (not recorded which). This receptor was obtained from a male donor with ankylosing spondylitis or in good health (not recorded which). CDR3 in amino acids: CASSWGSTASTGELFF. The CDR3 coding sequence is TGCGCCAGCAGCTGGGGGTCTACCGCGAGTACCGGGGAGCTGTTTTTT.